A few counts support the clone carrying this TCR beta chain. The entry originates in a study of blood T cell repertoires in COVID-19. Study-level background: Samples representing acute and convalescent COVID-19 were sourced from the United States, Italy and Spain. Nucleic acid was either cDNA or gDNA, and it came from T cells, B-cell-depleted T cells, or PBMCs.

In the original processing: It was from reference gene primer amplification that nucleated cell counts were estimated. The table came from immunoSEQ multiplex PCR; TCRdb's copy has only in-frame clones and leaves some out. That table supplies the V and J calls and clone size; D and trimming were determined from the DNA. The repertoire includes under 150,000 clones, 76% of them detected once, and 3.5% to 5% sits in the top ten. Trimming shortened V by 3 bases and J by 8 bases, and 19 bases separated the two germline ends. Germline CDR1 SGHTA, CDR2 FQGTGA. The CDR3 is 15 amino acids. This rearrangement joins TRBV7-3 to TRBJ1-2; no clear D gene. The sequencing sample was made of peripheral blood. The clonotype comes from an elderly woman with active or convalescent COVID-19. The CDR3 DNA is TGTGCCAGCAGCTTCGGCGCGGGAAACTTGGTCGGCTACACCTTC. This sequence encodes CASSFGAGNLVGYTF.